This T cell receptor (beta chain) was documented in a study of blood T cell repertoires in COVID-19. Overall study: Samples representing acute and convalescent COVID-19 were sourced from the United States, Italy and Spain. The cDNA or gDNA used as material had been derived from T cells, B-cell-depleted T cells, or PBMCs.

In the original workflow: Amplifying reference gene primers gave estimates of nucleated cell counts. The method was immunoSEQ multiplex PCR; TCRdb's version includes in-frame clones alone and lacks a portion of them. V and J calls plus clone size are reproduced from that table; the DNA served to infer D and trimming. The repertoire holds some 200,000 clones, with 70% to 90% as singletons. Germline V gene data show CDR1 as SGDLS and CDR2 as YYNGEE. The ends were cut back, 3 bases at V and 8 bases at J, with 14 bases in the middle. The CDR3 spans 13 residues. The sequence derives from a man aged 55 to 70 with active or convalescent COVID-19. The chain is built from TRBV9 and TRBJ1-2; D is ambiguous. The sequenced material came from peripheral blood. CDR3 sequence: CASSGGLGSGYTF. CDR3 DNA sequence: TGTGCCAGCAGCGGGGGATTGGGGAGCGGCTACACCTTC.